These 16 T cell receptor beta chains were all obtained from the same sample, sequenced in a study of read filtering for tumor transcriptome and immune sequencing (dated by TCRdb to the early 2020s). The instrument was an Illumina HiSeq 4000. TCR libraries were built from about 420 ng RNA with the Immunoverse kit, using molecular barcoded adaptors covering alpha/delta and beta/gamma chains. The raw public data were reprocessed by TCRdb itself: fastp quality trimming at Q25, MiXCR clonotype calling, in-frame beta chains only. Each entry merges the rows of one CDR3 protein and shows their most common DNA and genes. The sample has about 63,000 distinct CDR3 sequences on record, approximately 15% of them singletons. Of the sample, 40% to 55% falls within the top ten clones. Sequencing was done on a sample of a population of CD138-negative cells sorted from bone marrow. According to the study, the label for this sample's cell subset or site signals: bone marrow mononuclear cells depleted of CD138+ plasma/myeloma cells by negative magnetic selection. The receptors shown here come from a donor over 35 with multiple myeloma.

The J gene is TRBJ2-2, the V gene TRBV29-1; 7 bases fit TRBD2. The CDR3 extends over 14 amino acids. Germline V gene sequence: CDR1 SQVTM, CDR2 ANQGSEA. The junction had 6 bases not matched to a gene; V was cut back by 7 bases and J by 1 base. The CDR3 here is CSAERDLNTGELFF. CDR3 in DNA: TGCAGCGCCGAGCGGGACTTGAACACCGGGGAGCTGTTTTTT.

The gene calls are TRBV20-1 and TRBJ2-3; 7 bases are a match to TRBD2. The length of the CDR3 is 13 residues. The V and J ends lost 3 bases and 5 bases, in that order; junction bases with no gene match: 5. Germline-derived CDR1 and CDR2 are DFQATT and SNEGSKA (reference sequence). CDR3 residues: CSASAGAGDTQYF. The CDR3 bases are TGCAGTGCTAGTGCGGGAGCTGGAGATACGCAGTATTTT.

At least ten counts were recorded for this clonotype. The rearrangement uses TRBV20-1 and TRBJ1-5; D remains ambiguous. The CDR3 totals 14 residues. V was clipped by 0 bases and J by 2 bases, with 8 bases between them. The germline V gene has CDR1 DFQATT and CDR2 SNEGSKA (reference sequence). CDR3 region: CSARDSRGNQPQHF. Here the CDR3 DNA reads TGCAGTGCTAGAGATTCGAGAGGCAATCAGCCCCAGCATTTT.

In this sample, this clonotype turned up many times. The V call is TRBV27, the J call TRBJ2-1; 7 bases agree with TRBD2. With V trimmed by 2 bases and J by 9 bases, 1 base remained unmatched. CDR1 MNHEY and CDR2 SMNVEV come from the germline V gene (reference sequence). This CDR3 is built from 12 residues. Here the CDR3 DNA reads TGTGCCAGCAGTTTAGGGGGGGTTGAGCAGTTCTTC. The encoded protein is CASSLGGVEQFF.

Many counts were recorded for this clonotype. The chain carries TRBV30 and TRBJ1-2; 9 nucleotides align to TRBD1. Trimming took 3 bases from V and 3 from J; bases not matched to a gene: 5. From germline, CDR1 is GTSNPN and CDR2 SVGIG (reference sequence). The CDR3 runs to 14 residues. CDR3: CAWRGTGYDYGYTF. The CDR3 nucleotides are TGTGCCTGGAGGGGGACAGGGTACGACTATGGCTACACCTTC.

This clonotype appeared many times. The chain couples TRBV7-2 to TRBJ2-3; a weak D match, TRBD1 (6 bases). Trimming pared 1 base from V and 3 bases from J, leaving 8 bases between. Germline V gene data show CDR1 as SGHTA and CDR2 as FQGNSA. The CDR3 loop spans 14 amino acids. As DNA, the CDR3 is TGTGCCAGCAGCTTAGATCAGGGGACAGATACGCAGTATTTT. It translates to CASSLDQGTDTQYF.

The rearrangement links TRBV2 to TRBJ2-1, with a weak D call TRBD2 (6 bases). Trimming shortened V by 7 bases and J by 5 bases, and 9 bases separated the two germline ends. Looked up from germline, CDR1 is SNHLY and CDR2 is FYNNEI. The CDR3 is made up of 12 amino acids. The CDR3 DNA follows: TGTGCCAGCATACGGACTAACAATGAGCAGTTCTTC. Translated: CASIRTNNEQFF.

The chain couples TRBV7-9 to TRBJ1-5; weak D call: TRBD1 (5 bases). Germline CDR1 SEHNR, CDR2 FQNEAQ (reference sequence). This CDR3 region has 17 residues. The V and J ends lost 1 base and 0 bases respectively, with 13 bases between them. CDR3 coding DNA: TGTGCCAGCAGCTTAGACGCAGGGACCGATAGCAATCAGCCCCAGCATTTT. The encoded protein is CASSLDAGTDSNQPQHF.

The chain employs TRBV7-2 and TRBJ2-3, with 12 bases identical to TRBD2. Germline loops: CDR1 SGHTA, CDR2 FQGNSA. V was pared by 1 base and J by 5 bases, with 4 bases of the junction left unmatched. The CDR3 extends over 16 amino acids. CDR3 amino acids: CASSLGLAGAVDTQYF. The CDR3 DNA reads TGTGCCAGCAGCTTAGGACTAGCGGGAGCTGTAGATACGCAGTATTTT.

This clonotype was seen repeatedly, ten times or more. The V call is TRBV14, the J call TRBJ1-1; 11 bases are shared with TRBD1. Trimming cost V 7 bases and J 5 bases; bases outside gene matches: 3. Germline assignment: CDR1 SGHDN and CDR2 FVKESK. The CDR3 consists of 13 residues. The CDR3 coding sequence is TGTGCCAGCACCAGGGACAGGGGGACTGAAGCTTTCTTT. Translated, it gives CASTRDRGTEAFF.

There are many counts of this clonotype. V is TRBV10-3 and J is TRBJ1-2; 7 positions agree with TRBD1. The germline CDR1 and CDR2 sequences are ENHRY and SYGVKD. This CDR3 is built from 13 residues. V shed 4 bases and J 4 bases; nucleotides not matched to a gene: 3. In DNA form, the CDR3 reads TGTGCCATCAGTGGACAGGGCCGCTATGGCTACACCTTC. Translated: CAISGQGRYGYTF.

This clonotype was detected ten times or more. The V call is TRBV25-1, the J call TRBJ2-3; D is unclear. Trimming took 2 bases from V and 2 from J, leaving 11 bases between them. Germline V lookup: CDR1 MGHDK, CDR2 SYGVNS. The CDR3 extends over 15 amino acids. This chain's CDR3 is CASSEGATDTDTQYF. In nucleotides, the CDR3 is TGTGCCAGCAGTGAAGGAGCGACTGACACAGATACGCAGTATTTT. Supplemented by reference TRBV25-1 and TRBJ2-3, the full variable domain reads EADIYQTPRYLVIGTGKKITLECSQTMGHDKMYWYQQDPGMELHLIHYSYGVNSTEKGDLSSESTVSRIRTEHFPLTLESARPSHTSQYLCASSEGATDTDTQYFGPGTRLTVL.

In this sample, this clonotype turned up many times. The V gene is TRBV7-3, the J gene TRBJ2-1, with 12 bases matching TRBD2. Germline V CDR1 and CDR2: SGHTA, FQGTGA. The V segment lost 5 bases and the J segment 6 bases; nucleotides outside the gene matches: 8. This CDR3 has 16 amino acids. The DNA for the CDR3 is TGTGCCAGCAGCAATCTAGGACTAGCGGGACTCAATGAGCAGTTCTTC. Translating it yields CASSNLGLAGLNEQFF.

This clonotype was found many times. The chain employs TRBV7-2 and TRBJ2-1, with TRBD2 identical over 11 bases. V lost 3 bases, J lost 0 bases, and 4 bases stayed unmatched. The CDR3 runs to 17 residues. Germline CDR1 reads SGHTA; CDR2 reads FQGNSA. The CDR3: CASSFLAGGSSYNEQFF. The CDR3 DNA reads TGTGCCAGCAGCTTCCTAGCGGGGGGTAGCTCCTACAATGAGCAGTTCTTC.

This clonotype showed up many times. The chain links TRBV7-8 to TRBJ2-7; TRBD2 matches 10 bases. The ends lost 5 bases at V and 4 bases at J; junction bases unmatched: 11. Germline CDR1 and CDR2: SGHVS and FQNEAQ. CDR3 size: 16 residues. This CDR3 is CASSKESGRAVYEQYF. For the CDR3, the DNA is TGTGCCAGCAGCAAAGAAAGCGGGAGGGCCGTTTACGAGCAGTACTTC. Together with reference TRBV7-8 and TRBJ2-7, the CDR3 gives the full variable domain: GAGVSQSPRYKVAKRGQDVALRCDPISGHVSLFWYQQALGQGPEFLTYFQNEAQLDKSGLPSDRFFAERPEGSVSTLKIQRTQQEDSAVYLCASSKESGRAVYEQYFGPGTRLTVT.

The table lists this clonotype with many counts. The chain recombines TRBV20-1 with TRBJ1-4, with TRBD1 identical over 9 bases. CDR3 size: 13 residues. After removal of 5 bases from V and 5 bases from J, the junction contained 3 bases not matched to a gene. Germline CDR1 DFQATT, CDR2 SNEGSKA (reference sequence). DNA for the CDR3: TGCAGTGCTGAAGGACAGGGGAATGAAAAACTGTTTTTT. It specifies CSAEGQGNEKLFF.